These 27 T cell receptor beta chains were sequenced from one sample in a study of Ad26.COV2.S vaccination and SARS-CoV-2 variants. Profiling relied on immunoSEQ multiplex PCR, and the TCRdb table lists in-frame clones only, not all of them. The table includes nearly 400,000 clones, over 75% detected once. The treatment here: 19 received Ad26.COV2.S at low or high dose, single or two shots; 5 received placebo; per-sample allocation not given. After the first vaccine or placebo injection, samples were drawn on day 63. This material consisted of peripheral blood, taken in a trial of Ad26.COV2.S vaccine versus placebo. These receptors originate from a person between 18 and 65 years old who received the Ad26.COV2.S COVID-19 vaccine or a placebo.

This clone was seen just once. The V gene is TRBV5-4, the J gene TRBJ2-5, with a tentative D call TRBD1 (6 bases). CDR1 and CDR2 (germline): SGHNT, YYREEE (reference sequence). The V end lost 0 bases, the J end lost 5 bases, and 14 bases lay between the germline ends. The CDR3 sequence is 15 residues long. For the CDR3, the DNA is TGTGCCAGCAGCTTGGAGTGGGGGCTGGGGGAGACCCAGTACTTC. It translates to CASSLEWGLGETQYF.

The V gene is TRBV2, the J gene TRBJ2-1; no clear D. Germline V gene data show CDR1 as SNHLY and CDR2 as FYNNEI. Trimming took off 1 base at V and 4 bases at J, with 5 bases between the two ends. This CDR3 has 13 amino acids. CDR3 coding DNA: TGTGCCAGCAGTGAAGAGGGATACAATGAGCAGTTCTTC. It encodes CASSEEGYNEQFF.

This chain uses TRBV19 with TRBJ2-7; TRBD1 matches 7 bases. V lost 6 bases to trimming and J lost 5 bases; unmatched junction nucleotides: 7. CDR3 length: 13 amino acids. Germline V gene data show CDR1 as LNHDA and CDR2 as SQIVND (reference sequence). In DNA form, the CDR3 reads TGTGCCAGTAGCTTGACAGGGTTGGACGAGCAGTACTTC. It translates to CASSLTGLDEQYF. The variable domain in full, completed from reference TRBV19 and TRBJ2-7, reads DGGITQSPKYLFRKEGQNVTLSCEQNLNHDAMYWYRQDPGQGLRLIYYSQIVNDFQKGDIAEGYSVSREKKESFPLTVTSAQKNPTAFYLCASSLTGLDEQYFGPGTRLTVT.

V gene TRBV5-5 combines with J gene TRBJ2-3, with TRBD1 identical over 9 bases. J gave up 2 bases and V 4 bases, and 8 bases lay outside the gene matches. Germline V gene sequence: CDR1 SGHKS, CDR2 YYEKEE (reference sequence). This CDR3 is built from 16 residues. As DNA, the CDR3 is TGTGCCAGCAGCGGATACAGGGGGCAGACCACAGATACGCAGTATTTT. Its translation: CASSGYRGQTTDTQYF.

V and J are TRBV28 and TRBJ2-1; 8 bases fit TRBD1. Trimming at V came to 2 bases and at J to 4 bases, leaving 7 bases not matched to a gene. Germline V lookup: CDR1 MDHEN, CDR2 SYDVKM. This CDR3 spans 16 amino acids. The CDR3 DNA reads as TGTGCCAGCAGTTTAGGCGGACAGGGCATATACAATGAGCAGTTCTTC. It specifies CASSLGGQGIYNEQFF.

The chain has TRBV11-1 and TRBJ2-2; 9 positions agree with TRBD1. Germline-derived CDR1 and CDR2 are SGHAT and FQDESV (reference sequence). This CDR3 has 16 residues. Trimming at V came to 4 bases and at J to 1 base, leaving 4 bases not matched to a gene. CDR3 sequence: CASSSHRGLNTGELFF. The CDR3 DNA reads as TGTGCCAGCAGCTCACACAGGGGGCTGAACACCGGGGAGCTGTTTTTT.

The chain recombines TRBV4-1 with TRBJ2-5, with D uncertain. V shed 4 bases and J shed 3 bases, with 15 bases lying between them. This CDR3 has 15 amino acids. CDR1 is MGHRA and CDR2 is YSYEKL in the germline V gene. The CDR3 reads CASSPQIKREETQYF. Here the CDR3 DNA reads TGCGCCAGCAGCCCCCAGATTAAGCGCGAAGAGACCCAGTACTTC.

This chain uses TRBV12-2 with TRBJ2-2. TRBV12-2 is a listed pseudogene. The CDR3 is 14 residues long. The CDR3 loop reads CASRLAHGHGELFF. DNA for the CDR3: TGTGCAAGTCGCTTAGCCCATGGTCACGGGGAGCTGTTTTTT.

The chain recombines TRBV19 with TRBJ1-5, with no clear D. The CDR3 is 16 amino acids. V was pared by 4 bases and J by 6 bases, with 19 bases between. Germline V gives CDR1 LNHDA, CDR2 SQIVND (reference sequence). The CDR3: CASSTTQVVRVQPQHF. The CDR3 bases are TGTGCCAGTAGTACAACTCAGGTAGTCCGGGTTCAGCCCCAGCATTTT.

The chain joins TRBV5-4 to TRBJ2-3; 10 bases fit TRBD2. Germline CDR1 is SGHNT and CDR2 is YYREEE (reference sequence). V was pared by 4 bases and J by 3 bases, with 11 bases of the junction left unmatched. This CDR3 contains 17 residues. Written as DNA, the CDR3 is TGTGCCAGCAGCCACCCGACTAGCGGGTTGGGGACAGATACGCAGTATTTT. It encodes CASSHPTSGLGTDTQYF.

The gene calls are TRBV6-6 and TRBJ2-2; D remains unclear. The germline CDR1 and CDR2 sequences are MNHNY and SVGAGI (reference sequence). Trimming stripped 7 bases from V and 4 bases from J, with 7 bases between. CDR3 length: 12 amino acids. The CDR3: CASTSSTGELFF. CDR3 coding DNA: TGTGCCAGCACCTCCAGCACCGGGGAGCTGTTTTTT.

The chain is built from TRBV5-5 and TRBJ1-6; D gene ambiguous. The V gene's germline CDR1 is SGHKS and CDR2 YYEKEE (reference sequence). Trimming removed 0 bases from V and 9 bases from J, with 10 bases in between. The CDR3 sequence is 14 residues long. The CDR3, as DNA: TGTGCCAGCAGCTTGGGGATGGAGGGTTCACCCCTCCACTTT. This codes for CASSLGMEGSPLHF.

V usage is TRBV15 and J usage is TRBJ2-7; 12 bases agree with TRBD2. Germline V lookup: CDR1 LNHNV, CDR2 YYDKDF (reference sequence). Losses at the gene ends were 0 bases for V and 10 bases for J; bases not matched to a gene: 4. The CDR3 has 14 residues. The CDR3 reads CATSRELAGGPQYF. DNA for the CDR3: TGTGCCACCAGCAGAGAGCTAGCGGGAGGGCCTCAGTACTTC. The entire variable domain, with the rest obtained from reference TRBV15 and TRBJ2-7, is as follows: DAMVIQNPRYQVTQFGKPVTLSCSQTLNHNVMYWYQQKSSQAPKLLFHYYDKDFNNEADTPDNFQSRRPNTSFCFLDIRSPGLGDTAMYLCATSRELAGGPQYFGPGTRLTVT.

The chain recombines TRBV5-5 with TRBJ2-2; 12 nucleotides agree with TRBD1. Trimming cost V 3 bases and J 2 bases; bases outside gene matches: 5. From germline, CDR1 is SGHKS and CDR2 YYEKEE (reference sequence). This CDR3 comprises 17 residues. CDR3 nucleotides: TGTGCCAGCAGCTGGGGACAGGGGGCCGTTAACACCGGGGAGCTGTTTTTT. Its translation is CASSWGQGAVNTGELFF.

V gene TRBV11-2 combines with J gene TRBJ2-1; D ambiguous. The CDR3 is made up of 11 amino acids. Germline values: CDR1 SGHAT, CDR2 FQNNGV. Between the trimmed V and J ends, which lost 1 base and 10 bases, there was a span of 5 bases. CDR3 in amino acids: CASSLVREQFF. CDR3 nucleotide sequence: TGTGCCAGCAGCTTAGTAAGGGAGCAGTTCTTC.

The chain links TRBV24-1 to TRBJ2-1, with TRBD2 identical over 9 bases. Germline CDR1 KGHDR, CDR2 SFDVKD. The CDR3 sequence is 14 residues long. Trimming at V came to 10 bases and at J to 4 bases, leaving 7 bases not matched to a gene. The CDR3 sequence is CATSLSGRYNEQFF. CDR3 nucleotide sequence: TGTGCCACTTCACTAAGCGGGAGGTACAATGAGCAGTTCTTC.

The gene calls are TRBV7-3 and TRBJ1-2, with D unclear. This CDR3 is 13 amino acids long. Germline V gene lookup returns CDR1 SGHTA and CDR2 FQGTGA. The V and J ends lost 2 bases and 8 bases respectively, with 12 bases between them. The CDR3 region is CASSLGPSRGYTF. DNA of the CDR3: TGTGCCAGCAGCTTAGGGCCATCGCGAGGCTACACCTTC.

The gene calls are TRBV9 and TRBJ2-7; D ambiguous. CDR3 size: 16 residues. The germline V and J ends were trimmed by 0 bases and 3 bases, with 16 bases remaining between them. CDR1 and CDR2 (germline): SGDLS, YYNGEE. The CDR3 loop is CASSVGPRRTDYEQYF. CDR3 coding DNA: TGTGCCAGCAGCGTAGGCCCTCGGCGGACGGACTACGAGCAGTACTTC.

The chain couples TRBV19 to TRBJ2-6; no firm D call. This CDR3 region has 16 residues. Trimming cost V 2 bases and J 0 bases, with 8 bases left between them. The germline CDR1 and CDR2 sequences are LNHDA and SQIVND (reference sequence). The CDR3 nucleotides are TGTGCCAGTAGTATAAGTGCCGCCTCTGGGGCCAACGTCCTGACTTTC. Translation gives CASSISAASGANVLTF. Complete variable domain (other parts from reference TRBV19 and TRBJ2-6): DGGITQSPKYLFRKEGQNVTLSCEQNLNHDAMYWYRQDPGQGLRLIYYSQIVNDFQKGDIAEGYSVSREKKESFPLTVTSAQKNPTAFYLCASSISAASGANVLTFGAGSRLTVL.

The chain employs TRBV3-1 (or the pseudogene TRBV3-2) and TRBJ1-3; possibly TRBD1 for D (5 bases). Germline CDR1 LGHDT, CDR2 YNNKEL (reference sequence). Deletions cut 2 bases from V and 1 base from J, with 12 bases between. This CDR3 has 16 amino acids. DNA for the CDR3: TGTGCCAGCAGCCAATCAAGGGGCTTGTCTGGAAACACCATATATTTT. This codes for CASSQSRGLSGNTIYF.

About this clone: Distinct nucleotide sequences in the sample also encode this CDR3. The rearrangement uses TRBV28 and TRBJ2-7; the D gene is possibly TRBD1 (6 bases). CDR3 size: 12 residues. Trimming removed 6 bases at V and 3 bases at J, with 9 bases between. Germline loops: CDR1 MDHEN, CDR2 SYDVKM. CDR3 in DNA: TGTGCCAGCAGCCTACAGGGCTACGAGCAGTACTTC. Translation: CASSLQGYEQYF. Full variable domain (rest looked up from reference TRBV28 and TRBJ2-7): DVKVTQSSRYLVKRTGEKVFLECVQDMDHENMFWYRQDPGLGLRLIYFSYDVKMKEKGDIPEGYSVSREKKERFSLILESASTNQTSMYLCASSLQGYEQYFGPGTRLTVT.

This clone has just a few counts. The CDR3 nucleotides are TGTGCCAGCAGCTTTTTACCCCCGACAGGAGGAAAGGGCGGGGAGCTGTTTTTT. This codes for CASSFLPPTGGKGGELFF. The genes are TRBV7-2 and TRBJ2-2, with D perhaps matching TRBD1 (6 bases). CDR1 SGHTA and CDR2 FQGNSA come from the germline V gene. V was pared by 3 bases and J by 7 bases, with 24 bases between. This CDR3 comprises 18 residues.

Remarks on this clone: In the same sample, other DNA sequences code for this CDR3. The chain carries TRBV10-2 and TRBJ1-1; D gene ambiguous. V was clipped by 2 bases and J by 1 base, with 8 bases between them. The V gene's germline CDR1 is WSHSY and CDR2 SAAADI. The CDR3 totals 14 residues. The CDR3 DNA reads TGCGCCAGCAGTGAGACGGAGCCGAACACTGAAGCTTTCTTT. Its translation is CASSETEPNTEAFF.

The gene calls are TRBV4-2 and TRBJ2-1; 7 nucleotides line up with TRBD1. The germline V gene encodes CDR1 LGHNA and CDR2 YNFKEQ. After removal of 4 bases from V and 9 bases from J, the junction contained 9 bases not matched to a gene. The CDR3 consists of 14 residues. CDR3 bases: TGTGCCAGCAGCCCAACAACGACAGGGCGTGAGCAGTTCTTC. Its protein is CASSPTTTGREQFF.

V gene TRBV11-2 combines with J gene TRBJ2-7, with D hard to call. Germline V gives CDR1 SGHAT, CDR2 FQNNGV. The CDR3 covers 14 residues. V was pared by 3 bases and J by 0 bases, with 9 bases between. The CDR3 protein is CASSFLRSSYEQYF. In DNA, the CDR3 is TGTGCCAGCAGCTTTTTACGGAGCTCCTACGAGCAGTACTTC.

The chain uses TRBV4-1 and TRBJ1-3; no definite D call. This CDR3 has 16 amino acids. The germline V and J ends were trimmed by 0 bases and 4 bases, with 13 bases remaining between them. CDR1 and CDR2 (germline): MGHRA, YSYEKL. The CDR3 region has the DNA TGCGCCAGCAGCCAAGATCAAAATAGAATGGGAAACACCATATATTTT. Amino acids: CASSQDQNRMGNTIYF.

The count of this clone is one. This chain uses TRBV5-4 with TRBJ2-7; D possibly corresponds to TRBD1 (5 bases). Trimming took off 0 bases at V and 0 bases at J, with 10 bases between the two ends. Germline assignment: CDR1 SGHNT and CDR2 YYREEE (reference sequence). The CDR3 runs to 15 residues. The CDR3 reads CASSLGADNSYEQYF. CDR3 sequence (DNA): TGTGCCAGCAGCTTGGGGGCGGACAACTCCTACGAGCAGTACTTC.